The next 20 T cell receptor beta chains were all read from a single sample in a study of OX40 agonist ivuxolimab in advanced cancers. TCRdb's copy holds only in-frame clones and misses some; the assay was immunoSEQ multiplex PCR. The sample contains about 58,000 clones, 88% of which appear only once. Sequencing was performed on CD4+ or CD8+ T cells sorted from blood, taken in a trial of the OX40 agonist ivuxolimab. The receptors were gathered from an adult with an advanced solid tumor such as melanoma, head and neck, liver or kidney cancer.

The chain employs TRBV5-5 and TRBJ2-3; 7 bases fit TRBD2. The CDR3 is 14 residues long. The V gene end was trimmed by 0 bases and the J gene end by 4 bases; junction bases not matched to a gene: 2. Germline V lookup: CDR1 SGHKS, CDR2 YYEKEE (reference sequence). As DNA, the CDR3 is TGTGCCAGCAGCTTGGAGGCGGGAGCAGATACGCAGTATTTT. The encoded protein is CASSLEAGADTQYF.

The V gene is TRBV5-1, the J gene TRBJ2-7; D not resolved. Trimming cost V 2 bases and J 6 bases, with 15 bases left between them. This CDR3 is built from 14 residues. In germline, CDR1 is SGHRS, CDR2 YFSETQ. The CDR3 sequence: CASSFPTQSGEQYF. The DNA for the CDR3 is TGCGCCAGCAGCTTTCCGACACAATCAGGCGAGCAGTACTTC.

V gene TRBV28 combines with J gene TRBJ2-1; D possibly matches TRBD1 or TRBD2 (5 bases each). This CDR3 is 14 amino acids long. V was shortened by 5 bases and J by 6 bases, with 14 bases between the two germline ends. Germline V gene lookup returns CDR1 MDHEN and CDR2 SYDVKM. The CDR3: CASSRDQASNEQFF. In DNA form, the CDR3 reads TGTGCCAGCAGTCGGGACCAGGCATCCAATGAGCAGTTCTTC.

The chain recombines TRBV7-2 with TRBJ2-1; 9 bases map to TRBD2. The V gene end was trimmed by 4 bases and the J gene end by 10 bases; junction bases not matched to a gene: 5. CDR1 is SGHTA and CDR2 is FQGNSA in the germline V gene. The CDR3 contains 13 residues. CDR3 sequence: CASSSRTSGEQFF. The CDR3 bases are TGTGCCAGCAGCTCAAGAACTAGCGGGGAGCAGTTCTTC.

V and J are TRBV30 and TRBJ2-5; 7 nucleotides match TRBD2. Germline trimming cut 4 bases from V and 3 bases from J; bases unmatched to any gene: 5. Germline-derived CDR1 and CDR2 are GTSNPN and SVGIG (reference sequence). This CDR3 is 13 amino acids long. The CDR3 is CAWNRGSEETQYF. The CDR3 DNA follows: TGTGCCTGGAATCGCGGGAGTGAAGAGACCCAGTACTTC.

CDR3 region: CASRSGPGLGALRGIEQFF. DNA for the CDR3: TGTGCCAGCAGAAGTGGGCCCGGACTAGGGGCCCTCAGGGGAATTGAGCAGTTCTTC. This chain connects TRBV28 to TRBJ2-1; weak D call: TRBD2 (7 bases). V was shortened by 6 bases and J by 9 bases, with 33 bases between the two germline ends. Germline V gene lookup returns CDR1 MDHEN and CDR2 SYDVKM. The CDR3 has 19 residues.

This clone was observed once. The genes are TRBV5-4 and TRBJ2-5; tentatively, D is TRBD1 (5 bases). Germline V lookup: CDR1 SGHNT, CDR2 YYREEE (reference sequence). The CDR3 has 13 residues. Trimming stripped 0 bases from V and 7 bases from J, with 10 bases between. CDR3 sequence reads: CASSLGQGGTQYF. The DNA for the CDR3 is TGTGCCAGCAGCTTGGGTCAGGGTGGGACCCAGTACTTC.

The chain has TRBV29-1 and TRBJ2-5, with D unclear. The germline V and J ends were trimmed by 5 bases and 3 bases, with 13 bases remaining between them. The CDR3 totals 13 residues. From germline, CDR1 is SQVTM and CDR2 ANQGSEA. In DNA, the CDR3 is TGCAGCGTTTCACAGAATCTTAAAGAGACCCAGTACTTC. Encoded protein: CSVSQNLKETQYF.

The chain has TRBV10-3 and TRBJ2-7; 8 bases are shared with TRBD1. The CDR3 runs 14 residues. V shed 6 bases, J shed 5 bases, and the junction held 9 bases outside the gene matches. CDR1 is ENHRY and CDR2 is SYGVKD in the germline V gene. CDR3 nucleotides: TGTGCCATCAGACCCGGACAGGGTTCCGACGAGCAGTACTTC. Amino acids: CAIRPGQGSDEQYF.

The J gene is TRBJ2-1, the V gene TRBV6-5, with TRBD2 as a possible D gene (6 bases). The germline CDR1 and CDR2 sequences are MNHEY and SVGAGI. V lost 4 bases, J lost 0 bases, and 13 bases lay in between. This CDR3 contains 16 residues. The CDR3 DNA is TGTGCCAGCAGTTCCCCGGCGGGAAGCTCCTACAATGAGCAGTTCTTC. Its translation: CASSSPAGSSYNEQFF.

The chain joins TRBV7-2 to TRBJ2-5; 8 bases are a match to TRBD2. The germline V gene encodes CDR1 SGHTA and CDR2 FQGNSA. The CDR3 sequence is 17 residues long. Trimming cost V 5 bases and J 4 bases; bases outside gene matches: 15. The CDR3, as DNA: TGTGCCAGCAGCCCCATGCCCACCGGGACTAGGGGAGAGACCCAGTACTTC. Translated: CASSPMPTGTRGETQYF.

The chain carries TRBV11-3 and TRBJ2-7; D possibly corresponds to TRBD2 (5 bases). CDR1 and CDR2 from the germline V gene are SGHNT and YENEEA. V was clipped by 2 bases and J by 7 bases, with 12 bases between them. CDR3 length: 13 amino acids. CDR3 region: CASSLTPRGEQYF. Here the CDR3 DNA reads TGTGCCAGCAGCTTAACCCCCCGGGGAGAGCAGTACTTC.

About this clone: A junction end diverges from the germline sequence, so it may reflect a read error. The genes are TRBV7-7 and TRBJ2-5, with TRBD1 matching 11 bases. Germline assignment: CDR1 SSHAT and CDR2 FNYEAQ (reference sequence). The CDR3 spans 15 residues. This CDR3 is CASSSGTGGRETQYF. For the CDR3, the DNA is TGTGCTAGCAGCTCTGGGACAGGGGGACGAGAGACCCAGTACTTC. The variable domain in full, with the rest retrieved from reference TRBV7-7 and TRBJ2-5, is GAGVSQSPRYKVTKRGQDVTLRCDPISSHATLYWYQQALGQGPEFLTYFNYEAQPDKSGLPSDRFSAERPEGSISTLTIQRTEQRDSAMYRCASSSGTGGRETQYFGPGTRLLVL.

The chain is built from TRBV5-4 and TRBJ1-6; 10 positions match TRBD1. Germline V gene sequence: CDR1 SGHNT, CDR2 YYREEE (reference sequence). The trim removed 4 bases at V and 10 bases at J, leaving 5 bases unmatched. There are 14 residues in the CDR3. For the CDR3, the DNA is TGTGCCAGCAGCCCGGACAGGGGGTTATCACCCCTCCACTTT. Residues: CASSPDRGLSPLHF.

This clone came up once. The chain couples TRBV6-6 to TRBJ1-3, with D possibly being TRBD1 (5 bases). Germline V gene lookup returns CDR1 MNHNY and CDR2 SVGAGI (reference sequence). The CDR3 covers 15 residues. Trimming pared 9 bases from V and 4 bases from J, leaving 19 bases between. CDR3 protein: CASQKGTPPGNTIYF. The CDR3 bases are TGTGCCAGTCAGAAGGGGACCCCCCCAGGAAACACCATATATTTT.

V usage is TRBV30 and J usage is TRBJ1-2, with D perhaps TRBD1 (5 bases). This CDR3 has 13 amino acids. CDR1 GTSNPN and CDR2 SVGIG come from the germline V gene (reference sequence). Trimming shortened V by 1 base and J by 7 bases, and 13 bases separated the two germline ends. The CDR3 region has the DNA TGTGCCTGGAGTGGGGGGGAGAGCGGTGGCTACACCTTC. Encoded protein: CAWSGGESGGYTF.

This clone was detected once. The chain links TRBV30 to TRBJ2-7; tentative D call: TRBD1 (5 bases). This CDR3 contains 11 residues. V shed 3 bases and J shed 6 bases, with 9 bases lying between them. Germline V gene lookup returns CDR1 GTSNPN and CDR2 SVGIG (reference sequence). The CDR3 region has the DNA TGTGCCTGGAGGGGGCTACTCGAGCAGTACTTC. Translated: CAWRGLLEQYF.

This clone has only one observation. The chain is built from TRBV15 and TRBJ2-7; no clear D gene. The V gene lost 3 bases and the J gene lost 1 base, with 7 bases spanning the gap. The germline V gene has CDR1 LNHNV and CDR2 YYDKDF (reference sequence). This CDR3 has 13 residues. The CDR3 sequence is CATSRDGSYEQYF. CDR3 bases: TGTGCCACCAGCAGGGACGGGTCCTACGAGCAGTACTTC.

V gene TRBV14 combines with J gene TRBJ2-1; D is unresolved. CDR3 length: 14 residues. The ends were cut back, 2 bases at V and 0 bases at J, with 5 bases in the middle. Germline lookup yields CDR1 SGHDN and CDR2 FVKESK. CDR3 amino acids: CASSQRSSYNEQFF. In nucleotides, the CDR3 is TGTGCCAGCAGCCAAAGGAGCTCCTACAATGAGCAGTTCTTC.

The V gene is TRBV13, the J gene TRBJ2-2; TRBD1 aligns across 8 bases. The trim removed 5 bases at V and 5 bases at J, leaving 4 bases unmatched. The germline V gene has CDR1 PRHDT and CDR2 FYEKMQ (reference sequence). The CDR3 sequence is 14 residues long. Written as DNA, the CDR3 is TGTGCCAGCAGCCCCCGGACAGGGACCGGGGAGCTGTTTTTT. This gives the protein CASSPRTGTGELFF. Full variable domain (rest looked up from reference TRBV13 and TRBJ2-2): AAGVIQSPRHLIKEKRETATLKCYPIPRHDTVYWYQQGPGQDPQFLISFYEKMQSDKGSIPDRFSAQQFSDYHSELNMSSLELGDSALYFCASSPRTGTGELFFGEGSRLTVL.